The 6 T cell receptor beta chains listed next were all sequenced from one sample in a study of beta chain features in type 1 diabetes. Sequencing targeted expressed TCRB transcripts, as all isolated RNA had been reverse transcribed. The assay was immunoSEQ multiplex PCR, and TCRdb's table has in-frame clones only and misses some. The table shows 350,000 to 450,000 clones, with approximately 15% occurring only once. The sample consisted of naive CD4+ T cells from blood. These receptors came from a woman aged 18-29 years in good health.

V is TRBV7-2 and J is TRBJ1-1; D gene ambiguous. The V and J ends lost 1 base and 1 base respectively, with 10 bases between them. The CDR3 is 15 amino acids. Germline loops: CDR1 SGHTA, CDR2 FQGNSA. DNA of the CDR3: TGTGCCAGCAGCTTAGTCATCGGAGGGAACACTGAAGCTTTCTTT. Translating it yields CASSLVIGGNTEAFF.

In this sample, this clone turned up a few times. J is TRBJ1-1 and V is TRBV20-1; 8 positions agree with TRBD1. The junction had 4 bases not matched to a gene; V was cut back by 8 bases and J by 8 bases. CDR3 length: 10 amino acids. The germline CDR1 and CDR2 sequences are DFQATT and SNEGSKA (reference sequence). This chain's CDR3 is CSQGQVEAFF. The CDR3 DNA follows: TGCAGTCAGGGACAGGTCGAAGCTTTCTTT.

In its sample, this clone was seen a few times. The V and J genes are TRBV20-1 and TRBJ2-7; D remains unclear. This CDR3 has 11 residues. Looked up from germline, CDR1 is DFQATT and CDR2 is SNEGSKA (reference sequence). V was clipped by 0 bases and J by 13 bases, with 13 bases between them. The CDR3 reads CSARDVKACYF. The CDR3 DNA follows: TGCAGTGCTAGAGATGTCAAAGCGTGCTACTTC.

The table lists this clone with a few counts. DNA for the CDR3: TGTGCCAGCCTACAGTCGGCGGGTCAGCCCCAGCATTTT. This gives the protein CASLQSAGQPQHF. The V and J genes are TRBV6-6 and TRBJ1-5; D is unclear. In germline, CDR1 is MNHNY, CDR2 SVGAGI (reference sequence). Deletions cut 8 bases from V and 6 bases from J, with 14 bases between. CDR3 length: 13 residues.

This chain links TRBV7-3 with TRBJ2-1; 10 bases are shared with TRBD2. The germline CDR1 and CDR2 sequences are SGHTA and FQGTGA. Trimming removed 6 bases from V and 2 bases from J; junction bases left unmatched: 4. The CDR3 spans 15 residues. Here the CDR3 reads CASRSTSGTYNEQFF. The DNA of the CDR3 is TGTGCCAGCAGGTCTACTAGCGGGACCTACAATGAGCAGTTCTTC.

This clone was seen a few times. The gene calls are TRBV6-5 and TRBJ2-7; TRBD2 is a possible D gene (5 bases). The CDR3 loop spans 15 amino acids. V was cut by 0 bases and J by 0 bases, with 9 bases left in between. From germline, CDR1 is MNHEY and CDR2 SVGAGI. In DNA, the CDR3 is TGTGCCAGCAGTTACTCGTGGGGAGACTCCTACGAGCAGTACTTC. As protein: CASSYSWGDSYEQYF.